The present T cell receptor (beta chain) was sequenced within a study of T-cell reconstitution after alpha-beta-depleted transplantation in children. Study results and limitations: Among T cells one year after transplant, newly produced cells accounted for most counts and diversity. There were reportedly several hundred expanded graft clones from which alpha-beta T cells came about two months after transplant.

This clonotype was counted only a few times. Its specificity is unknown. During its preparation, the TCRbeta library received unique molecular identifiers. TCRdb redid the calling of the PCR reads with MiXCR, one entry per CDR3 protein. Of about 980,000 distinct CDR3 sequences in the sample, roughly 29% were seen once. Trimming took off 2 bases at V and 1 base at J, with 13 bases between the two ends. This CDR3 spans 17 amino acids. Germline V lookup: CDR1 KGHDR, CDR2 SFDVKD. The TCR originated in a boy under three years old who had a stem cell transplant for SCID, so the T cells may come from the graft donor. The chain recombines TRBV24-1 with TRBJ2-2; D may correspond to TRBD1 or TRBD2 (6 bases each). This specimen was PBMCs, mostly from graft donor cells, taken 360 days after TCRalphabeta/CD19-depleted stem cell transplant. CDR3 amino acids: CATSDSFGGGNTGELFF. CDR3 nucleotides: TGTGCCACCAGTGATTCATTCGGGGGCGGGAACACCGGGGAGCTGTTTTTT.